Described below is a single T cell receptor (beta chain) sequence and its context. Data came from immunoSEQ multiplex PCR; TCRdb stores just in-frame clones and leaves some out. The table lists some 120,000 clones, around 87% of them singletons. This CDR3 comprises 16 residues. V gave up 3 bases and J gave up 6 bases, with 21 bases separating them. Germline V lookup: CDR1 MDHEN, CDR2 SYDVKM. This entry comes from a study of control samples from healthy donors and cancer patients. The specimen was PBMCs. This clonotype was sampled from a woman aged 50 to 60 with colorectal cancer. The V call is TRBV28, the J call TRBJ2-7, with a tentative D call TRBD1 (6 bases). The CDR3 bases are TGTGCCAGCAGTTTGTTCGTGTGGGCAGGGGATCGCGAGCAGTACTTC. Translation gives CASSLFVWAGDREQYF.